The clone carrying this TCR beta chain was seen once. TCR beta cDNA was made from 400 to 500 ng total RNA with a constant-region primer. Investigators got TCR beta libraries out of three nested multiplex PCR rounds, done with slightly modified ARM-PCR. TRBV1-TRBV30 forward and Cbeta reverse primers drove the first two approximately 10-cycle rounds. TCRdb reprocessed the multiplex PCR reads with MiXCR, giving one entry per CDR3 protein. The sample yields about 59,000 distinct CDR3 sequences, about two thirds seen once. This sample is drawn from a study of tumor-infiltrating lymphocytes in primary liver carcinoma. About the research overall: Stage T1-T3 N0M0 and a size of about 4 to 11 cm characterized the tumors.

V dropped 4 bases and J dropped 7 bases, with 16 bases sitting between them. Germline V gives CDR1 MGHRA, CDR2 YSYEKL. CDR3 length: 14 amino acids. Unsorted bulk tissue, about 19-32 mg of it, served as the source for co-extraction of RNA and DNA. Histology found more than 80% viable tumor cells per sample. Specimen: liver tumor tissue from sampling region 2. Subset described: tumor region T2, inferior pole. The chain has TRBV4-1 and TRBJ1-1; D remains ambiguous. The origin of this receptor is a man aged 35 to 55 with primary liver carcinoma and hepatitis B virus infection. The CDR3 reads CASSRGLVADEAFF. DNA of the CDR3: TGCGCCAGCAGCCGAGGCCTGGTGGCGGATGAAGCTTTCTTT.